Detailed here is one T cell receptor beta chain. No antigen is known for it. The protocol was immunoSEQ multiplex PCR, while the TCRdb copy is restricted to in-frame clones and leaves out a portion. The sample lists around 50,000 clones; 65% to 85% were seen once. The sample is drawn from a study of graft-versus-host responses after intestinal transplantation. V was shortened by 7 bases and J by 4 bases, with 16 bases between the two germline ends. CDR3 length: 15 residues. Germline loops: CDR1 SEHNR, CDR2 FQNEAQ (reference sequence). This clonotype was sampled from a human donor who was the organ donor for an intestinal transplant. Specimen: unstimulated CD4+ T cells sorted from spleen or lymph node cells, collected before transplant. This chain connects TRBV7-9 to TRBJ2-2; no firm D call. Here the CDR3 DNA reads TGTGCCAGCACCCCCTCGGCGAAATTCACCGGGGAGCTGTTTTTT. Amino acid sequence: CASTPSAKFTGELFF. Together with reference TRBV7-9 and TRBJ2-2, the CDR3 gives the full variable domain: DTGVSQNPRHKITKRGQNVTFRCDPISEHNRLYWYRQTLGQGPEFLTYFQNEAQLEKSRLLSDRFSAERPKGSFSTLEIQRTEQGDSAMYLCASTPSAKFTGELFFGEGSRLTVL.